The 6 T cell receptor beta chains reported below all come from one sample, sequenced in a study of CXCR3-negative and CXCR3-positive naive CD8 T cells. Study results and caveats: When CXCR3-positive naive cells were set against CXCR3-negative naive cells, the former had more hydrophobic TRB CDR3s.

Via 5' RACE with UMI labels, TRB cDNA libraries were prepared. TCRdb derives one entry per CDR3 protein from the 5' RACE reads, leaving out DNA. Reported are 55,000 to 70,000 distinct CDR3 sequences; the ten largest clones contain 0.71%. Their cognate antigens are unknown. The source material was naive CXCR3+ CD8+ T cells from blood. The sample's subset: CD45RO-CCR7+CD27+CD95- naive CD8+ T cells expressing CXCR3 (TNR3+). The source of these receptors is a human donor in good health. Some clones in this sample may be carry-over from other donors' samples.

The V call is TRBV2, the J call TRBJ1-4; TCRdb's D gene call, TRBD1, goes unchecked for lack of DNA. Germline CDR1 reads SNHLY; CDR2 reads FYNNEI. The CDR3 is made up of 15 amino acids. The CDR3 sequence: CASRETTGSNEKLFF.

CDR3 sequence reads: CAISELGDYEQYF. The V gene is TRBV10-3, the J gene TRBJ2-7; TCRdb proposes TRBD2, but this gene call is untestable without DNA. CDR3 size: 13 residues. Looked up from germline, CDR1 is ENHRY and CDR2 is SYGVKD.

The genes are TRBV6-1 and TRBJ1-5; TCRdb outputs TRBD1, but without DNA this stays unchecked. The CDR3 contains 15 residues. Germline lookup yields CDR1 MNHNS and CDR2 SASEGT. The CDR3 region is CASSEAGTNNQPQHF.

V gene TRBV10-2 combines with J gene TRBJ2-3. The CDR3 length is 13 residues. CDR1 WSHSY and CDR2 SAAADI come from the germline V gene. The CDR3 protein is CASSELPPDTQYF.

The chain is built from TRBV12-3 or TRBV12-4 and TRBJ2-1; TCRdb indicates TRBD2, and absent DNA this call remains unverified. The CDR3 loop spans 13 amino acids. CDR3 amino acids: CASSDRLAPEQFF.

The CDR3 sequence: CASTWRAAQETQYF. This chain connects TRBV12-3 or TRBV12-4 to TRBJ2-5; the TRBD2 assignment by TCRdb is unverifiable without DNA. The CDR3 runs 14 residues.